A selection of T cell receptor beta chains follows, all from one sample in a study of cytomegalovirus exposure and HLA in healthy donors. Assay used: immunoSEQ multiplex PCR; TCRdb lists only in-frame clones, some missing. The table lists about 110,000 clones, 70% to 85% of them singletons. Sequences were obtained from PBMCs. All receptors come from a woman under 30 in good health and CMV-seronegative. Both conserved end residues are trimmed from each CDR3.

V,J,CDR3
TRBV5-6,TRBJ1-2,ASSSPSTGERHGYT
TRBV2,TRBJ2-2,ASRRGAGELF
TRBV25-1,TRBJ2-1,ASSESGGASYNEQF
TRBV2,TRBJ1-4,ASTSTMTGEKLF
TRBV6-1,TRBJ2-7,ASSRRGEQY
TRBV2,TRBJ1-1,ASSLQGEAF
TRBV5-1,TRBJ1-1,ASSLGADRLEAF
TRBV11-2,TRBJ2-3,ASSLVRGGWTDTQY
TRBV6-1,TRBJ1-6,ASSGRAYGSYNSPLH
TRBV9,TRBJ2-1,ASSDRVDNEQF
TRBV9,TRBJ2-1,ASSAGTGDSNEQF
TRBV7-9,TRBJ1-2,ASSSEDRGIYGYT
TRBV30,TRBJ1-6,AWSQRGVESPLH
TRBV27,TRBJ2-7,ASSSGDGTYEQY
TRBV5-4,TRBJ1-1,ASRKPGQRGGAF
TRBV27,TRBJ1-1,ASSSNGGDTEAF
TRBV6-5,TRBJ1-1,ASSYRGQGATEAF
TRBV7-8,TRBJ1-6,ASSVTGGDSPLH
TRBV28,TRBJ2-3,ASSPTGRTDTQY
TRBV6-1,TRBJ2-1,ASTRASGRNEQF
TRBV7-3,TRBJ2-1,ASSPSSGGEGNEQF
TRBV10-1,TRBJ1-2,ARPGHTSSGYT
TRBV2,TRBJ2-2,ASRGGGNTGELF
TRBV6-1,TRBJ2-5,ASSERGTSGAPRGAQY
TRBV19,TRBJ1-5,ASGSRTGGPGQPQH
TRBV5-1,TRBJ2-1,ASMASVGGANEQF
TRBV2,TRBJ2-3,ASMISGDTQY
TRBV2,TRBJ2-3,AGYGGASTDTQY
TRBV10-3,TRBJ1-2,AISVRDREGYT
TRBV7-9,TRBJ1-5,ASSSGQGGLRGNQPQH
TRBV7-9,TRBJ1-2,ASSLEQGVNYGYT
TRBV2,TRBJ1-6,ASSDDRGDYNSPLH
TRBV11-3,TRBJ2-1,ASSLAGGNEQF
TRBV10-3,TRBJ1-5,AIAEGTGTQPQH
TRBV18,TRBJ2-7,ASSPRLDDEQY
TRBV6-1,TRBJ1-5,ASSGGTGNQPQH
TRBV27,TRBJ2-1,ASSFRVYNEQF
TRBV5-1,TRBJ1-2,ASSLGQGNYGYT
TRBV2,TRBJ2-5,ASRNRVNQETQY
TRBV5-6,TRBJ2-7,ASSLSRVANEQY
TRBV5-4,TRBJ2-5,ASSLDRRGETQY
TRBV6-6,TRBJ1-1,ASSYGSQGDTEAF
TRBV29-1,TRBJ1-1,SVLGLNTEAF
TRBV6-1,TRBJ2-1,ASSRLAGEMVEQF
TRBV27,TRBJ1-2,ASGRDTQGRGYT
TRBV2,TRBJ2-3,ASSEASNPYTQY
TRBV29-1,TRBJ1-1,SVERLLVAEAF
TRBV27,TRBJ2-1,ASTGVYEQF
TRBV7-8,TRBJ1-2,ASSPRGQDYGYT
TRBV5-1,TRBJ2-2,ASSLSGATNTGELF
TRBV29-1,TRBJ2-5,SVTPGETQY
TRBV6-6,TRBJ1-2,ASSYSPGGAENGYT
TRBV15,TRBJ2-7,ATSRGQEAGYEQY
TRBV7-9,TRBJ2-1,ASSSNTGADEQF
TRBV6-6,TRBJ2-2,ASSSRQGTTGELF
TRBV4-1,TRBJ2-5,ASSHPLAGGEETQY